This TCR beta chain was observed in a study of blood T cell repertoires in COVID-19. Study background: T cells, B-cell-depleted T cells, or PBMCs supplied cDNA or gDNA.

CDR1 and CDR2 (germline): LNHDA, SQIVND (reference sequence). Trimming at V came to 9 bases and at J to 4 bases, leaving 8 bases not matched to a gene. There are 14 residues in the CDR3. How the authors handled the data: Amplification of reference gene primers provided the estimated nucleated cell counts. Using immunoSEQ multiplex PCR, the repertoire was profiled, and TCRdb retains in-frame clones only, with some absent. V and J calls plus clone size are reproduced from that table; the DNA served to infer D and trimming. The top ten clones hold around 5% of a sample with some 90,000 clones, 89% of them seen once.

The V gene is TRBV19, the J gene TRBJ2-7; 11 bases agree with TRBD2. Specimen: peripheral blood. This receptor was identified in a woman aged 80 or over with active COVID-19. The CDR3 is CASAPTSGKYEQYF. DNA for the CDR3: TGTGCCAGCGCCCCGACTAGCGGGAAATACGAGCAGTACTTC.